This passage covers 9 T cell receptor beta chains from one sample sequenced in a study of T cells in Graves' hyperthyroidism and ophthalmopathy. RNA transcripts were the template for amplifying TCR beta CDR3 regions. During a first-round RT-PCR of the TCR CDR3, the HTBI primer set was used. Via MiXCR, TCRdb re-called the multiplex PCR reads, giving one row per CDR3 protein. The sample lists around 690,000 distinct CDR3 sequences; around a sixth were seen once. Sequencing input: blood. The receptor set was obtained from a man aged 45-65 years with Graves' hyperthyroidism.

The sample holds a few counts of this clonotype. V is TRBV4-3 and J is TRBJ1-3; D remains unclear. V gave up 0 bases and J gave up 1 base, with 7 bases separating them. CDR1 LGHNA and CDR2 YSLEER come from the germline V gene. This CDR3 has 15 residues. The CDR3 sequence is CASSQDEGSGNTIYF. For the CDR3, the DNA is TGCGCCAGCAGCCAAGATGAAGGGTCTGGAAACACCATATATTTT.

This clonotype has just a few counts. Germline is not matched at one junction end, which may reflect a read error. This chain links TRBV6-7 with TRBJ2-1; the D gene is possibly TRBD2 (7 bases). TRBV6-7 carries the ORF label, with uncertain function. The CDR3 spans 15 residues. The CDR3 loop reads CASSDSRGGYNEQFF. The CDR3 nucleotides are TGTGCCAGCAGTGACTCGAGGGGGGGCTACAATGAGCAGTTCTTC.

Remarks on this clonotype: At one end, the junction sequence differs from germline, possibly due to a read error. The chain has TRBV6-1 and TRBJ2-1, with TRBD2 identical over 9 bases. Looked up from germline, CDR1 is MNHNS and CDR2 is SASEGT. This CDR3 is built from 16 residues. As DNA, the CDR3 is TGTGCCGGCAGTGAAGCGCTAGGACTAGCGCAAAGTGAGCAGTTCTTC. Translation: CAGSEALGLAQSEQFF.

The rearrangement uses TRBV7-8 and TRBJ1-3; maybe TRBD1 (5 bases). The CDR3 is made up of 15 amino acids. V was shortened by 3 bases and J by 3 bases, with 12 bases between the two germline ends. Per germline, CDR1 SGHVS and CDR2 FQNEAQ. The CDR3 DNA reads as TGTGCCAGCAGCTTTCAGAGGGGAGGTGGAAACACCATATATTTT. Amino acids: CASSFQRGGGNTIYF.

This clonotype occurred many times. This chain joins TRBV28 and TRBJ1-5; D is unresolved. V lost 1 base to trimming and J lost 7 bases, with 8 bases between them. Per the germline V gene, CDR1 is MDHEN and CDR2 is SYDVKM. The CDR3 loop spans 13 amino acids. CDR3 nucleotides: TGTGCCAGCAGTTTATATAACAGCCAGCCCCAGCATTTT. It is translated as CASSLYNSQPQHF. Using reference TRBV28 and TRBJ1-5 for the parts outside the CDR3, the full variable domain is DVKVTQSSRYLVKRTGEKVFLECVQDMDHENMFWYRQDPGLGLRLIYFSYDVKMKEKGDIPEGYSVSREKKERFSLILESASTNQTSMYLCASSLYNSQPQHFGDGTRLSIL.

This clonotype has ten or more counts. The chain has TRBV6-1 and TRBJ1-5, with 9 nucleotides matching TRBD1. Germline CDR1 is MNHNS and CDR2 is SASEGT. This CDR3 contains 14 residues. V shed 3 bases, J shed 5 bases, and the junction held 2 bases outside the gene matches. CDR3 sequence: CASSEGQGHQPQHF. The CDR3 DNA sequence: TGTGCCAGCAGTGAGGGACAGGGTCATCAGCCCCAGCATTTT.

This clonotype showed up just a few times. The rearrangement joins TRBV28 to TRBJ1-1; D unresolved. CDR3 length equals 12 residues. Germline CDR1 is MDHEN and CDR2 is SYDVKM. The V and J ends lost 8 bases and 6 bases respectively, with 13 bases between them. The CDR3 nucleotides read TGTGCCAGCTACAATCGGGTGGCTGAAGCTTTCTTT. Its translation: CASYNRVAEAFF. The full variable domain, in which reference TRBV28 and TRBJ1-1 provide the parts outside the CDR3, is DVKVTQSSRYLVKRTGEKVFLECVQDMDHENMFWYRQDPGLGLRLIYFSYDVKMKEKGDIPEGYSVSREKKERFSLILESASTNQTSMYLCASYNRVAEAFFGQGTRLTVV.

The table lists this clonotype with many counts. The V gene is TRBV30, the J gene TRBJ1-5; D not certain. This CDR3 has 13 amino acids. CDR1 is GTSNPN, CDR2 SVGIG, per germline (reference sequence). Trimming stripped 0 bases from V and 6 bases from J, with 9 bases between. In DNA, the CDR3 is TGTGCCTGGAGTGTCGGCAGAGGTCAGCCCCAGCATTTT. It is translated as CAWSVGRGQPQHF.

The genes are TRBV4-1 and TRBJ1-5; perhaps TRBD1 as D (6 bases). The V and J ends lost 3 bases and 8 bases respectively, with 20 bases between them. CDR3 length: 16 amino acids. Per the germline V gene, CDR1 is MGHRA and CDR2 is YSYEKL. In DNA, the CDR3 is TGCGCCAGCAGCCAGGGAGGGGGGCAGGGAGTTAAGCCCCAGCATTTT. It yields the protein CASSQGGGQGVKPQHF.